One and the same sample provided the 18 T cell receptor beta chains below, sequenced in a study of T cells in Graves' hyperthyroidism and ophthalmopathy (dated by TCRdb to the late 2010s). Library construction relied on multiplex PCR. TCRdb shows the sequencer as Illumina HiSeq 2000. The TCR beta CDR3 regions were amplified from RNA transcripts. For the first round of RT-PCR on the TCR CDR3, the HTBI primer set was used together with the Qiagen OneStep RT-PCR kit. TCRdb reran the public reads through fastp at Q25 and MiXCR, keeping productive beta chains. Every CDR3 protein is listed once, alongside the most common genes and DNA of its rows. This sample gives over 550,000 distinct CDR3 sequences in total; 15% to 20% of them show up just once. The ten largest account for roughly 18% of the sample. Sequences were obtained from blood. All receptors come from a woman between 18 and 30 years old with Graves' hyperthyroidism.

The chain is built from TRBV6-9 and TRBJ2-1, with D unclear. Germline CDR1 is MNHGY and CDR2 is SVAAGI. Trimming cost V 3 bases and J 3 bases, with 9 bases left between them. The CDR3 is 14 amino acids. The CDR3 coding sequence is TGTGCCAGCAGTTACCGCAGCTTCTACAATGAGCAGTTCTTC. Protein product: CASSYRSFYNEQFF.

The rearrangement uses TRBV2 and TRBJ2-7; 10 bases line up with TRBD2. V lost 6 bases to trimming and J lost 4 bases; unmatched junction nucleotides: 12. The CDR3 covers 16 residues. Germline V gives CDR1 SNHLY, CDR2 FYNNEI. Here the CDR3 reads CASRQRAGGPLYEQYF. The CDR3 DNA sequence: TGTGCCAGCAGGCAAAGAGCGGGAGGGCCGTTGTACGAGCAGTACTTC.

V is TRBV5-4 and J is TRBJ2-7; D might be TRBD2 (7 bases). Germline V gene data show CDR1 as SGHNT and CDR2 as YYREEE (reference sequence). Trimming left V 4 bases short and J 5 bases short, with 16 bases between. The CDR3 spans 14 residues. CDR3 nucleotide sequence: TGTGCCAGCAGCCCCATGAGGGGGGGGGACGAGCAGTACTTC. Protein product: CASSPMRGGDEQYF.

This clonotype showed up many times. The chain employs TRBV18 and TRBJ1-3; D unclear. Germline CDR1 and CDR2: KGHSH and LQKENI. The CDR3 consists of 16 residues. Trimming left V 3 bases short and J 0 bases short, with 12 bases between. CDR3 sequence: CASSPRGSSSGNTIYF. CDR3 sequence (DNA): TGTGCCAGCTCACCCCGAGGCAGCAGCTCTGGAAACACCATATATTTT.

The chain employs TRBV4-1 and TRBJ2-5; 9 bases agree with TRBD2. Looked up from germline, CDR1 is MGHRA and CDR2 is YSYEKL. The CDR3 has 19 residues. After removal of 4 bases from V and 5 bases from J, the junction contained 20 bases not matched to a gene. CDR3 region: CASSPFPPVGLAVRETQYF. The CDR3 bases are TGCGCCAGCAGCCCATTTCCCCCCGTGGGACTAGCTGTGAGGGAGACCCAGTACTTC.

V gene TRBV4-1 combines with J gene TRBJ2-3; 12 bases line up with TRBD2. J was trimmed by 7 bases and V by 6 bases; bases with no gene match: 14. CDR1 MGHRA and CDR2 YSYEKL come from the germline V gene. CDR3 length: 17 residues. CDR3 amino acids: CASRGGPSGRASNTQYF. CDR3 in DNA: TGCGCCAGCAGAGGGGGACCTAGCGGGAGGGCCTCGAATACGCAGTATTTT.

This chain links TRBV28 with TRBJ1-2; D possibly corresponds to TRBD1 (5 bases). This CDR3 region has 12 residues. V was clipped by 6 bases and J by 10 bases, with 15 bases between them. Germline CDR1 and CDR2: MDHEN and SYDVKM. The CDR3 sequence: CASRILGDDYTF. As DNA, the CDR3 is TGTGCCAGCAGAATACTGGGGGATGACTACACCTTC.

This clonotype occurred many times. V and J are TRBV3-1 and TRBJ1-5; no definite D call. From germline, CDR1 is LGHDT and CDR2 YNNKEL (reference sequence). The CDR3 covers 15 residues. Trimming removed 0 bases from V and 0 bases from J, with 6 bases in between. CDR3 sequence reads: CASSQEPYSNQPQHF. The CDR3 DNA reads TGTGCCAGCAGCCAAGAGCCTTATAGCAATCAGCCCCAGCATTTT.

In its sample, this clonotype was seen many times. This sequence joins TRBV20-1 and TRBJ2-3; no clear D gene. V dropped 6 bases and J dropped 4 bases, with 14 bases sitting between them. This CDR3 contains 13 residues. Germline V gives CDR1 DFQATT, CDR2 SNEGSKA (reference sequence). CDR3: CSASGPVADTQYF. CDR3 DNA: TGCAGTGCATCGGGTCCGGTGGCAGATACGCAGTATTTT.

Ten or more counts support this clonotype. The J gene is TRBJ1-1, the V gene TRBV20-1, with TRBD1 identical over 7 bases. Per the germline V gene, CDR1 is DFQATT and CDR2 is SNEGSKA (reference sequence). The CDR3 is 12 residues long. The ends lost 1 base at V and 7 bases at J; junction bases unmatched: 3. The CDR3 protein is CSARAGQDEAFF. CDR3 bases: TGCAGTGCTAGAGCAGGACAGGATGAAGCTTTCTTT.

This clonotype came up many times. The chain carries TRBV3-1 and TRBJ2-1, with 10 bases fitting TRBD2. Germline V gene sequence: CDR1 LGHDT, CDR2 YNNKEL (reference sequence). V lost 1 base to trimming and J lost 2 bases; unmatched junction nucleotides: 2. The CDR3 loop spans 16 amino acids. The DNA for the CDR3 is TGTGCCAGCAGCCAAGGAGCGGGAGGGCCCTACAATGAGCAGTTCTTC. This gives the protein CASSQGAGGPYNEQFF.

This chain connects TRBV4-2 to TRBJ2-3, with a tentative D call TRBD2 (5 bases). Trimming stripped 1 base from V and 7 bases from J, with 12 bases between. This CDR3 is built from 14 residues. The germline gives CDR1 LGHNA, CDR2 YNFKEQ. CDR3 sequence reads: CASSQVVAPYTQYF. The CDR3 bases are TGTGCCAGCAGCCAAGTGGTAGCGCCATATACGCAGTATTTT.

This clonotype appeared a few times. The chain uses TRBV14 and TRBJ2-1; D perhaps matches TRBD2 (5 bases). The germline V gene has CDR1 SGHDN and CDR2 FVKESK. Trimming took off 5 bases at V and 4 bases at J, with 15 bases between the two ends. This CDR3 comprises 15 residues. Here the CDR3 DNA reads TGTGCCAGCAGCTCTCCTACTAGGGTGTACAATGAGCAGTTCTTC. This gives the protein CASSSPTRVYNEQFF.

This clonotype was picked up many times. The chain combines TRBV7-6 with TRBJ2-7; 7 bases match TRBD1. V was pared by 1 base and J by 6 bases, with 3 bases of the junction left unmatched. Germline CDR1 SGHVS, CDR2 FNYEAQ. This CDR3 comprises 13 residues. CDR3 sequence: CASSLVQGSEQYF. In DNA form, the CDR3 reads TGTGCCAGCAGCTTAGTACAGGGGAGCGAGCAGTACTTC.

This clonotype was recorded at least ten times. The chain carries TRBV7-6 and TRBJ2-1; D is unresolved. Germline CDR1 reads SGHVS; CDR2 reads FNYEAQ. Between the trimmed V and J ends, which lost 5 bases and 8 bases, there was a span of 13 bases. This CDR3 comprises 13 residues. CDR3 protein: CASSPLGSHEQFF. The CDR3 nucleotides are TGTGCCAGCAGCCCGCTTGGCAGCCATGAGCAGTTCTTC.

This clonotype came up many times. V gene TRBV5-6 combines with J gene TRBJ1-5; unclear D gene. Germline CDR1 SGHDT, CDR2 YYEEEE. V dropped 1 base and J dropped 4 bases, with 12 bases sitting between them. The CDR3 loop spans 15 amino acids. The CDR3 here is CASSLFGRSNQPQHF. CDR3 DNA: TGTGCCAGCAGCTTGTTCGGACGTTCAAATCAGCCCCAGCATTTT.

The chain has TRBV28 and TRBJ2-2; TRBD2 might be the D (5 bases). Germline V lookup: CDR1 MDHEN, CDR2 SYDVKM. V lost 7 bases, J lost 6 bases, and 9 bases lay in between. The CDR3 runs to 12 residues. The CDR3 spells CASTLGAGELFF. In DNA, the CDR3 is TGTGCCAGCACACTGGGAGCCGGGGAGCTGTTTTTT.

This clonotype was seen at least ten times. The rearrangement uses TRBV12-3 or TRBV12-4 and TRBJ1-2; 10 positions agree with TRBD1. Trimming removed 4 bases from V and 7 bases from J; junction bases left unmatched: 3. The CDR3 loop spans 13 amino acids. CDR3 bases: TGTGCCAGCAGTTCGGGACAGGGGCGTGGCTACACCTTC. The encoded protein is CASSSGQGRGYTF.